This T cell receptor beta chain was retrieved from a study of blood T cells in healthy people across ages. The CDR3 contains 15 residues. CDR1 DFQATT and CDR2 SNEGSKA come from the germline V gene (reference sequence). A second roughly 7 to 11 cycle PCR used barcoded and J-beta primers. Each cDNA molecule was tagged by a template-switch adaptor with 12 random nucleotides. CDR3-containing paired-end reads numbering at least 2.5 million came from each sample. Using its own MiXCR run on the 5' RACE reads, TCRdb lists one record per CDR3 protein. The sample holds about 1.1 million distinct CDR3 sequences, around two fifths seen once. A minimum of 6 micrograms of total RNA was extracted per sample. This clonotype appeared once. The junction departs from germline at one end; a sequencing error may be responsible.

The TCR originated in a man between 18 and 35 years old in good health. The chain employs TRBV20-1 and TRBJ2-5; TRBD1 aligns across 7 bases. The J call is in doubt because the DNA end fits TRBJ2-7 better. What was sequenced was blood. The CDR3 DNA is TGCGGTGCTAGGGTCGAGAGCGACAGGGCGGGCGAGCAGTACTTC. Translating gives CGARVESDRAGEQYF.